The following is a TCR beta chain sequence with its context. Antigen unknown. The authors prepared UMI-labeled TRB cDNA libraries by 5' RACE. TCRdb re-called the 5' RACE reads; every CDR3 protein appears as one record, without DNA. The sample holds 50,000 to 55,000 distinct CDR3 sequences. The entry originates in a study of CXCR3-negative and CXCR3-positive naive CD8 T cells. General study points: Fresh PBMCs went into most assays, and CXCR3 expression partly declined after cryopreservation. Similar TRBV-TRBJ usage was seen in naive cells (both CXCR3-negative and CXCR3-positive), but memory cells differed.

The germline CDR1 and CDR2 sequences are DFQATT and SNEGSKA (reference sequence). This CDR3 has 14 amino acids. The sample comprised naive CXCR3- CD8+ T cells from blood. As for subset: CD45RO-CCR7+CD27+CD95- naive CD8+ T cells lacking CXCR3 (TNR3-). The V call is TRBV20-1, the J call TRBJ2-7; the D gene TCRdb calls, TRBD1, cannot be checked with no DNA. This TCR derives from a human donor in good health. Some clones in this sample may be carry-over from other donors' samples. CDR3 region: CSARGRQVSYEQYF.